These 4 T cell receptor beta chains came from one sample sequenced in a study of blood T cell repertoires in COVID-19. The assay was immunoSEQ multiplex PCR, and TCRdb's table has in-frame clones only and misses some. The sample has a few hundred thousand clones, about 85% seen once. The sample was peripheral blood. The receptors shown here come from a woman aged 80 or over with active or convalescent COVID-19.

This clone was detected a few times. The chain carries TRBV7-3 and TRBJ2-7, with 7 bases that match TRBD2. Germline assignment: CDR1 SGHTA and CDR2 FQGTGA. V gave up 5 bases and J gave up 2 bases; unmatched junction bases: 6. There are 14 residues in the CDR3. The CDR3 reads CASSPGGLPYEQYF. The CDR3 DNA sequence: TGTGCCAGCAGCCCGGGAGGCCTGCCCTACGAGCAGTACTTC.

This chain links TRBV10-3 with TRBJ2-1, with TRBD2 identical over 10 bases. V lost 6 bases, J lost 4 bases, and 6 bases stayed unmatched. The CDR3 spans 15 residues. Per germline, CDR1 ENHRY and CDR2 SYGVKD. In nucleotides, the CDR3 is TGTGCCATCAGCCAAAGCGGGGGGGCGTACAATGAGCAGTTCTTC. This sequence encodes CAISQSGGAYNEQFF.

A word on this clone: The same CDR3 also results from other DNA sequences found in this sample. The genes are TRBV20-1 and TRBJ2-7; 7 bases agree with TRBD1. V lost 6 bases and J lost 4; bases outside the gene matches: 3. Per the germline V gene, CDR1 is DFQATT and CDR2 is SNEGSKA (reference sequence). CDR3 length equals 11 residues. CDR3 amino acids: CSAKTGYEQYF. The CDR3 DNA follows: TGCAGTGCAAAGACAGGGTACGAGCAGTACTTC.

The CDR3 nucleotides read TGTGCCAGTAGTATTAACGAGGGAGGGCAGCCCCAGCATTTT. Its translation is CASSINEGGQPQHF. The chain is built from TRBV19 and TRBJ1-5; no definite D call. This CDR3 has 14 amino acids. Germline values: CDR1 LNHDA, CDR2 SQIVND (reference sequence). V lost 3 bases and J 7 bases, leaving 13 bases between the germline ends. The complete variable domain, with remaining parts taken from reference TRBV19 and TRBJ1-5, reads DGGITQSPKYLFRKEGQNVTLSCEQNLNHDAMYWYRQDPGQGLRLIYYSQIVNDFQKGDIAEGYSVSREKKESFPLTVTSAQKNPTAFYLCASSINEGGQPQHFGDGTRLSIL.